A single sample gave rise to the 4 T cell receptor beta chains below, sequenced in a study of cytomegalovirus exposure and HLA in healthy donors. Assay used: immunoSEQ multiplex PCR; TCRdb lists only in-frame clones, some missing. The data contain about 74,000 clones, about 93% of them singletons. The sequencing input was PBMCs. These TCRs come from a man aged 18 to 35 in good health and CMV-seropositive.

The CDR3 here is CASSGLAKFTGELFF. For the CDR3, the DNA is TGTGCCAGCAGCGGACTAGCCAAATTCACCGGGGAGCTGTTTTTT. This chain joins TRBV9 and TRBJ2-2, with 7 bases that match TRBD2. Trimming cost V 3 bases and J 4 bases; bases outside gene matches: 6. The CDR3 has 15 residues. CDR1 and CDR2 from the germline V gene are SGDLS and YYNGEE.

This chain's CDR3 is CASSGARGNSGNTIYF. The CDR3 nucleotides read TGTGCCAGCAGTGGGGCCAGGGGGAACTCTGGAAACACCATATATTTT. The chain is built from TRBV6-1 and TRBJ1-3; 7 bases are shared with TRBD1. Germline V gene sequence: CDR1 MNHNS, CDR2 SASEGT. The CDR3 loop spans 16 amino acids. The V segment lost 4 bases and the J segment 0 bases; nucleotides outside the gene matches: 6.

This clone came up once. The CDR3 loop is CASSLGGRNTGELFF. The CDR3 DNA reads TGTGCCAGCAGCTTAGGCGGGAGAAACACCGGGGAGCTGTTTTTT. The rearrangement links TRBV5-4 to TRBJ2-2; 7 positions match TRBD2. The CDR3 has 15 residues. V trimming: 2 bases; J trimming: 2 bases; junction bases outside the gene matches: 3. From germline, CDR1 is SGHNT and CDR2 YYREEE (reference sequence). Full variable domain (remainder filled in from reference TRBV5-4 and TRBJ2-2): ETGVTQSPTHLIKTRGQQVTLRCSSQSGHNTVSWYQQALGQGPQFIFQYYREEENGRGNFPPRFSGLQFPNYSSELNVNALELDDSALYLCASSLGGRNTGELFFGEGSRLTVL.

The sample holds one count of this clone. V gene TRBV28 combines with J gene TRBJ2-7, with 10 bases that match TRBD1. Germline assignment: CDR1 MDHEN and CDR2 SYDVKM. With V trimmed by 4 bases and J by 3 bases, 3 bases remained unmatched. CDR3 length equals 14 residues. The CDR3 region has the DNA TGTGCCAGCAGTTCGACAGGGGGCATCTACGAGCAGTACTTC. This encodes CASSSTGGIYEQYF.